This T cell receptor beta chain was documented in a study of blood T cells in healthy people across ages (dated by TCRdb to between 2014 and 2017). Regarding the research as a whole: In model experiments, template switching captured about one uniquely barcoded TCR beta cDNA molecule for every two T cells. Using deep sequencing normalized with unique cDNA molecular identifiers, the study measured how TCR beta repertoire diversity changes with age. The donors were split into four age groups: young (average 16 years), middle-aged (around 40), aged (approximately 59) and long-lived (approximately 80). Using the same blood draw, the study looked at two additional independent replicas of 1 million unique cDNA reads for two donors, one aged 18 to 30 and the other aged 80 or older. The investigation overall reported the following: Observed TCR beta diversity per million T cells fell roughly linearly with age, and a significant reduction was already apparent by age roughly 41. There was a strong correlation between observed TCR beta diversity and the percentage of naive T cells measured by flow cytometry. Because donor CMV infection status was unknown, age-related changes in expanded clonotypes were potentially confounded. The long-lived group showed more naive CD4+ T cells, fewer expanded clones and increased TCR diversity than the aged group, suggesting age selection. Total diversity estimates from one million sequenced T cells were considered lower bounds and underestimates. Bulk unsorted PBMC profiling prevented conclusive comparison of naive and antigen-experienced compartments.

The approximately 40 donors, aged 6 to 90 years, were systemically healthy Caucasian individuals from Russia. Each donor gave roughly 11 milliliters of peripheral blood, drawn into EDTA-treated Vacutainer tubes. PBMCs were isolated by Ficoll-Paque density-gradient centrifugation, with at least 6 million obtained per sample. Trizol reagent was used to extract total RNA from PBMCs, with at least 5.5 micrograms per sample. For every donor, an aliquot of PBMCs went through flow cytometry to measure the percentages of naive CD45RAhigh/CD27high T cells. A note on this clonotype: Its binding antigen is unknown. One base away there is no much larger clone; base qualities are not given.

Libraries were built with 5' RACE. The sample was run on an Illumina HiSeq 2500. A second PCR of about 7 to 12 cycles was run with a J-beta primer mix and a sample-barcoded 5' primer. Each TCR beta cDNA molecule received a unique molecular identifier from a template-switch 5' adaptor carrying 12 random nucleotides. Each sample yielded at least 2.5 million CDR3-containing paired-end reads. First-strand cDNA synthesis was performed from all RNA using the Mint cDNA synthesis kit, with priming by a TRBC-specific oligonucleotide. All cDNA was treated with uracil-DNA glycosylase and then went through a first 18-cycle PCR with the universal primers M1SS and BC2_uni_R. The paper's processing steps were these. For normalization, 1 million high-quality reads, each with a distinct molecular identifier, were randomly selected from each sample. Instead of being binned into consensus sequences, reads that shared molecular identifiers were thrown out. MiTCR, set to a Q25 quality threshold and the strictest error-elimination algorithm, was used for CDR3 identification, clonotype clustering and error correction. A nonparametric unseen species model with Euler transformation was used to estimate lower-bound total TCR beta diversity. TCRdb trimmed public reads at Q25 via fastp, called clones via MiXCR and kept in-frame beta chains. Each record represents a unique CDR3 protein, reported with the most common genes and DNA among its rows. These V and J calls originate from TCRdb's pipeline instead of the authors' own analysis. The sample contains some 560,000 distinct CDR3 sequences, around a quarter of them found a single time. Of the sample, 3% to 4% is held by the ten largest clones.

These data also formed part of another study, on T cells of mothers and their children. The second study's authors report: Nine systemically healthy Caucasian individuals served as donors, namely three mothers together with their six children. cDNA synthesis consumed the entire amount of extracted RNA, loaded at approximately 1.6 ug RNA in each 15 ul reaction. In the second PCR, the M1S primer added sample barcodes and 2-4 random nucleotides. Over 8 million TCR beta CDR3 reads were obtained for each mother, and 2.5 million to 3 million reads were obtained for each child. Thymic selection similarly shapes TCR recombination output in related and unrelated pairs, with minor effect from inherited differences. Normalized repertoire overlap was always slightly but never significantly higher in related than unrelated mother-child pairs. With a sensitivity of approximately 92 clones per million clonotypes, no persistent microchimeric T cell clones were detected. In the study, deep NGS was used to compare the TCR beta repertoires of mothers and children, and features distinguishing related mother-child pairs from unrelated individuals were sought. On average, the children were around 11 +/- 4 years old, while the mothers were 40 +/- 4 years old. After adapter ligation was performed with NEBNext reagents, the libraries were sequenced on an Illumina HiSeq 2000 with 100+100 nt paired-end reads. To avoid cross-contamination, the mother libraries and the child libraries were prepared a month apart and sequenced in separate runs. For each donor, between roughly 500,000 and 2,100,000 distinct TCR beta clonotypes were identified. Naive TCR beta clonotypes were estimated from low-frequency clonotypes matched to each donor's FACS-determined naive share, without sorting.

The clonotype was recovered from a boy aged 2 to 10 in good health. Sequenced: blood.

The nucleotides are TGTGCCAGCAGTTACCCTAGCGGGGGGAACCCCGAGACCCAGTACTTC. This codes for CASSYPSGGNPETQYF. Recombination connected TRBV6-6 to TRBJ2-5; 11 central bases correspond to TRBD2. At the junction V is shortened by 2 bases and J by 5 bases; bases outside the gene matches: 7. Taken from the germline V gene (reference sequence), the CDR1 and CDR2 loops are MNHNY and SVGAGI. The CDR3 runs 16 residues from the cysteine to the phenylalanine. Only the CDR3 region is kept as DNA, spanning 48 bases read in frame from base 1.